The T cell receptor (beta chain) under discussion was sequenced for a study of cytomegalovirus exposure and HLA in healthy donors. Study-wide results and caveats: Cytomegalovirus status was reportedly diagnosed by the classifier with high sensitivity and specificity.

As regards this clone: What it binds is unknown.

The germline CDR1 and CDR2 sequences are MNHEY and SMNVEV (reference sequence). The V gene lost 3 bases and the J gene lost 5 bases, with 10 bases spanning the gap. The CDR3 has 13 residues. The PCR had 60 Vbeta and 13 Jbeta primers. TCRdb's copy holds only in-frame clones and misses some; the assay was immunoSEQ multiplex PCR. In the table there are about 110,000 clones, under 85% of which are singletons. Sequenced material: PBMCs. This TCR derives from a young man in good health and CMV-seropositive. The chain employs TRBV27 and TRBJ2-5, with TRBD2 as a possible D gene (5 bases). CDR3 protein: CASSLAGGETQYF. CDR3 coding DNA: TGTGCCAGCAGTTTGGCAGGCGGGGAGACCCAGTACTTC.